One and the same sample provided the 27 T cell receptor beta chains below, sequenced in a study of blood T cell repertoires in COVID-19. TCRdb's table, derived via immunoSEQ multiplex PCR, lists solely in-frame clones and lacks some. The table shows approximately 200,000 clones, with almost 90% occurring only once. Input material: peripheral blood. These receptors originate from a woman aged 55-69 years with acute or convalescent COVID-19.

The chain carries TRBV5-1 and TRBJ2-3, with 10 bases fitting TRBD2. The CDR3 is made up of 18 amino acids. Per germline, CDR1 SGHRS and CDR2 YFSETQ. J gave up 1 base and V 1 base, and 9 bases lay outside the gene matches. CDR3 sequence reads: CASSLWAGLAGGTDTQYF. CDR3 sequence (DNA): TGCGCCAGCAGCTTGTGGGCCGGGCTAGCGGGGGGCACAGATACGCAGTATTTT.

CDR3 bases: TGTGCCAGCAGTTTAAGGCGGCGGGGACTAGCGGCGTTCAATGAGCAGTTCTTC. Translating gives CASSLRRRGLAAFNEQFF. The V call is TRBV28, the J call TRBJ2-1, with 11 bases identical to TRBD2. Germline CDR1 is MDHEN and CDR2 is SYDVKM. The trim removed 2 bases at V and 6 bases at J, leaving 12 bases unmatched. The CDR3 runs to 18 residues.

This chain joins TRBV19 and TRBJ1-2, with 10 bases identical to TRBD1. This CDR3 has 16 amino acids. J lost 8 bases, V lost 6 bases, and 15 bases had no gene match. Germline V gene sequence: CDR1 LNHDA, CDR2 SQIVND (reference sequence). The CDR3: CASSRRGQGSPGGYTF. Here the CDR3 DNA reads TGTGCCAGTAGCCGGAGGGGACAGGGGAGTCCTGGGGGCTACACCTTC.

V usage is TRBV5-1 and J usage is TRBJ1-2, with TRBD1 matching 7 bases. J was trimmed by 5 bases and V by 4 bases; bases with no gene match: 8. CDR1 SGHRS and CDR2 YFSETQ come from the germline V gene. The CDR3 runs 14 residues. The CDR3 sequence is CASSMLPGQYGYTF. As DNA, the CDR3 is TGCGCCAGCAGCATGCTCCCGGGACAGTATGGCTACACCTTC.

V is TRBV3-1 (or the pseudogene TRBV3-2) and J is TRBJ2-2, with a tentative D call TRBD1 (6 bases). The V end lost 4 bases, the J end lost 5 bases, and 8 bases lay between the germline ends. CDR3 length: 13 residues. Germline V CDR1 and CDR2: LGHDT, YNNKEL (reference sequence). CDR3 sequence: CASSLRGTGELFF. The CDR3 DNA is TGTGCCAGCAGCCTTAGGGGGACCGGGGAGCTGTTTTTT.

The V and J genes are TRBV18 and TRBJ2-5, with TRBD1 matching 8 bases. This CDR3 region has 15 residues. V lost 1 base and J lost 4; bases outside the gene matches: 5. Germline V gene lookup returns CDR1 KGHSH and CDR2 LQKENI. The CDR3 nucleotides read TGTGCCAGCTCACCACAGTCAGGGGGCGGAGAGACCCAGTACTTC. Encoded protein: CASSPQSGGGETQYF.

The chain carries TRBV7-2 and TRBJ1-1, with D hard to call. The V gene lost 3 bases and the J gene lost 4 bases, with 9 bases spanning the gap. This CDR3 region has 13 residues. Germline V lookup: CDR1 SGHTA, CDR2 FQGNSA. The CDR3: CASSFGRSTEAFF. In nucleotides, the CDR3 is TGTGCCAGCAGCTTTGGCCGGAGCACTGAAGCTTTCTTT.

The gene calls are TRBV28 and TRBJ1-1; D may be TRBD1 (5 bases). In germline, CDR1 is MDHEN, CDR2 SYDVKM. This CDR3 is built from 13 residues. The germline V and J ends were trimmed by 9 bases and 5 bases, with 16 bases remaining between them. Here the CDR3 reads CASAGRGRTEAFF. CDR3 nucleotides: TGTGCCAGTGCCGGGCGGGGGAGGACTGAAGCTTTCTTT.

This chain connects TRBV18 to TRBJ2-3; 7 bases align to TRBD2. Trimming at V came to 7 bases and at J to 2 bases, leaving 9 bases not matched to a gene. In germline, CDR1 is KGHSH, CDR2 LQKENI. This CDR3 is 15 amino acids long. In DNA, the CDR3 is TGTGCCAGCTTACCGGGGCTAGCGGTCACAGATACGCAGTATTTT. Protein: CASLPGLAVTDTQYF.

This chain uses TRBV19 with TRBJ1-2, with D perhaps matching TRBD1 (5 bases). CDR3 length: 14 amino acids. Deletions cut 3 bases from V and 2 bases from J, with 10 bases between. Looked up from germline, CDR1 is LNHDA and CDR2 is SQIVND (reference sequence). In DNA, the CDR3 is TGTGCCAGTAGTATCACCCCAGGGAACTATGGCTACACCTTC. This encodes CASSITPGNYGYTF.

J is TRBJ2-1 and V is TRBV2; D is possibly TRBD2 (5 bases). Germline CDR1 reads SNHLY; CDR2 reads FYNNEI. V lost 2 bases, J lost 7 bases, and 18 bases lay in between. The CDR3 sequence is 16 residues long. The CDR3 loop reads CASSEQGLYTGNEQFF. Here the CDR3 DNA reads TGTGCCAGCAGTGAACAAGGACTTTACACTGGGAATGAGCAGTTCTTC.

J is TRBJ2-2 and V is TRBV9; 7 bases fit TRBD1. The germline CDR1 and CDR2 sequences are SGDLS and YYNGEE. V lost 2 bases to trimming and J lost 2 bases; unmatched junction nucleotides: 3. This CDR3 is 15 amino acids long. CDR3 in amino acids: CASSVAGGNTGELFF. CDR3 nucleotides: TGTGCCAGCAGCGTGGCAGGGGGAAACACCGGGGAGCTGTTTTTT. Full variable domain (rest looked up from reference TRBV9 and TRBJ2-2): DSGVTQTPKHLITATGQRVTLRCSPRSGDLSVYWYQQSLDQGLQFLIQYYNGEERAKGNILERFSAQQFPDLHSELNLSSLELGDSALYFCASSVAGGNTGELFFGEGSRLTVL.

The chain couples TRBV7-3 to TRBJ2-5, with D possibly matching TRBD1 (5 bases). The ends were cut back, 1 base at V and 2 bases at J, with 11 bases in the middle. In germline, CDR1 is SGHTA, CDR2 FQGTGA. The CDR3 spans 15 residues. CDR3 protein: CASSLKKGPQETQYF. The CDR3 DNA reads TGTGCCAGCAGCTTAAAAAAGGGGCCGCAAGAGACCCAGTACTTC.

The V and J genes are TRBV19 and TRBJ2-2; a possible D gene is TRBD2 (7 bases). The germline gives CDR1 LNHDA, CDR2 SQIVND (reference sequence). The CDR3 is made up of 17 amino acids. V lost 5 bases to trimming and J lost 0 bases, with 16 bases between them. CDR3 nucleotide sequence: TGTGCCAGTAGTCGCGTAGGGGGAGGGGCGAACACCGGGGAGCTGTTTTTT. Protein sequence: CASSRVGGGANTGELFF.

The chain recombines TRBV12-3 or TRBV12-4 with TRBJ1-1; D is possibly TRBD1 (5 bases). Trimming pared 3 bases from V and 4 bases from J, leaving 9 bases between. This CDR3 is built from 13 residues. The CDR3 DNA reads as TGTGCCAGCAGTTTGGGGCGGTTCACTGAAGCTTTCTTT. It encodes CASSLGRFTEAFF.

The gene calls are TRBV4-3 and TRBJ2-2, with 7 bases lining up with TRBD1. J was trimmed by 5 bases and V by 4 bases; bases with no gene match: 7. CDR1 LGHNA and CDR2 YSLEER come from the germline V gene. The CDR3 totals 15 residues. The CDR3 sequence is CASSLGQEGTGELFF. CDR3 DNA: TGCGCCAGCAGCCTCGGACAGGAAGGTACCGGGGAGCTGTTTTTT.

The V gene is TRBV7-2, the J gene TRBJ1-2; D is unclear. With 3 bases removed from V and 3 bases from J, the gap between germline ends came to 14 bases. This CDR3 comprises 15 residues. Germline V gene lookup returns CDR1 SGHTA and CDR2 FQGNSA. The CDR3 DNA sequence: TGTGCCAGCAGCTTGAAGAATCTGGGAGACTATGGCTACACCTTC. This gives the protein CASSLKNLGDYGYTF.

The chain combines TRBV21-1 with TRBJ1-1; the table calls TRBD1, which could not be checked here. TRBV21-1 is a documented pseudogene. There are 15 residues in the CDR3. The CDR3 is CASSKRGQGNTEAFF. CDR3 DNA sequence: TGTGCCAGCAGCAAACGGGGACAGGGGAACACTGAAGCTTTCTTT.

The V and J genes are TRBV18 and TRBJ2-7, with a tentative D call TRBD2 (5 bases). The CDR3 runs to 14 residues. The germline V gene encodes CDR1 KGHSH and CDR2 LQKENI. V gave up 3 bases and J gave up 4 bases, with 13 bases separating them. CDR3 residues: CASSPRAAFYEQYF. The CDR3 DNA sequence: TGTGCCAGCTCACCCCGAGCGGCATTTTACGAGCAGTACTTC.

The chain carries TRBV24-1 and TRBJ2-7, with 10 bases matching TRBD2. V dropped 3 bases and J dropped 1; count of bases not matched to a gene: 2. CDR3 size: 15 residues. Germline V lookup: CDR1 KGHDR, CDR2 SFDVKD. The CDR3 DNA reads TGTGCCACCAGTGATCCAGCGGGAGGGTCCTACGAGCAGTACTTC. Translation: CATSDPAGGSYEQYF.

The DNA of the CDR3 is TGCAGCGTTGTGGACAGGGCTGGAAACACCATATATTTT. This encodes CSVVDRAGNTIYF. The J gene is TRBJ1-3, the V gene TRBV29-1, with TRBD1 matching 8 bases. CDR3 length: 13 residues. Germline trimming cut 4 bases from V and 2 bases from J; bases unmatched to any gene: 1. CDR1 and CDR2 (germline): SQVTM, ANQGSEA.

The chain employs TRBV28 and TRBJ1-1, with 9 bases identical to TRBD1. Trimming at V came to 5 bases and at J to 1 base, leaving 5 bases not matched to a gene. Germline V gene data show CDR1 as MDHEN and CDR2 as SYDVKM. CDR3 length equals 15 residues. The CDR3 region is CASSRTGVRNTEAFF. The CDR3 DNA is TGTGCCAGCAGTAGGACAGGGGTTCGGAACACTGAAGCTTTCTTT.

This sequence joins TRBV5-6 and TRBJ2-7; possible D gene TRBD2, 5 bases. There are 15 residues in the CDR3. The germline CDR1 and CDR2 sequences are SGHDT and YYEEEE. V was shortened by 0 bases and J by 7 bases, with 17 bases between the two germline ends. The CDR3 nucleotides read TGTGCCAGCAGCTTGGTGGCCGGGAACCTTCGGGAGCAGTACTTC. This sequence encodes CASSLVAGNLREQYF.

The chain has TRBV5-4 and TRBJ1-2, with 9 bases identical to TRBD1. Germline V gene data show CDR1 as SGHNT and CDR2 as YYREEE (reference sequence). The V and J ends lost 3 bases and 1 base, in that order; junction bases with no gene match: 4. This CDR3 spans 15 amino acids. DNA for the CDR3: TGTGCCAGCAGCTGGGGGGACAGGGATAACTATGGCTACACCTTC. Amino acids: CASSWGDRDNYGYTF.

The chain couples TRBV7-2 to TRBJ2-3, with 11 bases fitting TRBD2. After removal of 1 base from V and 7 bases from J, the junction contained 7 bases not matched to a gene. The CDR3 length is 16 residues. Germline V gene sequence: CDR1 SGHTA, CDR2 FQGNSA. This CDR3 reads CASSLELAGARNTQYF. The CDR3, as DNA: TGTGCCAGCAGCTTAGAACTAGCGGGAGCTCGAAATACGCAGTATTTT.

The chain uses TRBV28 and TRBJ1-1; TRBD1 matches at 11 bases. The J segment lost 6 bases and the V segment lost 5 bases, leaving 8 bases of the junction unmatched. The CDR3 runs to 15 residues. Germline V gene lookup returns CDR1 MDHEN and CDR2 SYDVKM. Here the CDR3 DNA reads TGTGCCAGCAGTCAACACGGACAGGGGGCATCTGAAGCTTTCTTT. This sequence encodes CASSQHGQGASEAFF.

This clone has only one observation. V and J are TRBV19 and TRBJ2-5, with TRBD1 identical over 7 bases. In germline, CDR1 is LNHDA, CDR2 SQIVND (reference sequence). The CDR3 contains 14 residues. The J segment lost 2 bases and the V segment lost 6 bases, leaving 6 bases of the junction unmatched. The CDR3 loop reads CASSATGAQETQYF. The CDR3 coding sequence is TGTGCCAGTAGCGCTACAGGGGCTCAAGAGACCCAGTACTTC.